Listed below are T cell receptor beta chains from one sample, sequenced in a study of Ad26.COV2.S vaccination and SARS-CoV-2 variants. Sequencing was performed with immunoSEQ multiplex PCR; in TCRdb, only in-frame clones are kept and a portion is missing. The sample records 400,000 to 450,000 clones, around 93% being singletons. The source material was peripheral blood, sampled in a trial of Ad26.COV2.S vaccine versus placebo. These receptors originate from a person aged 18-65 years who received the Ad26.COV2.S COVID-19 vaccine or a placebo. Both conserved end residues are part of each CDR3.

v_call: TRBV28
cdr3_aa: CASRYTDNEQFF

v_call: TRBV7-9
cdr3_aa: CASSFSAGNEQFF

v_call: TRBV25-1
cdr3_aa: CASSVYNEQFF

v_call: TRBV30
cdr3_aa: CAWSGQSNTEAFF

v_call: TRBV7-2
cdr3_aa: CASSLAFQGEETQYF

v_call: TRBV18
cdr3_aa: CASSLGIRQPQHF

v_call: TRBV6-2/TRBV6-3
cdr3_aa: CASSSLTSGGAMSTGELFF

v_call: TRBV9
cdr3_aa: CASSSGESGNQPQHF

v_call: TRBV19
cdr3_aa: CASSHPGGTSYNEQFF

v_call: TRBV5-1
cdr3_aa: CASSEDRGLGNTIYF

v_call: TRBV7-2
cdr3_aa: CASNYWGQSYEQYF

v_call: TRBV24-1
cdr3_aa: CATSGRSTGELFF

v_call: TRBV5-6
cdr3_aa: CASSLLTDYSNQPQHF

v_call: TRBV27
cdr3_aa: CASMTDRYSGNTIYF

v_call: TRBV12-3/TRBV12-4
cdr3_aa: CASSTGLAGEQFF

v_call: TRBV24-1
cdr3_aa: CATSDGFGELFF

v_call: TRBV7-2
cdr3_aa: CASSRTDSYEQYF

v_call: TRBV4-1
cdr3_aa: CASSQDQRRNTEAFF

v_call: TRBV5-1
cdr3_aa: CASSSGSQETQYF

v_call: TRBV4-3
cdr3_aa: CASSPRQGADTQYF

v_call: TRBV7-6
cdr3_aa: CASSLGLANEQFF

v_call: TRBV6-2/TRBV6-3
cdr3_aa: CASSLDNYNSPLHF

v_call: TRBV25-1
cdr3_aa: CASSSQGSNQPQHF

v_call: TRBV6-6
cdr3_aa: CASSSRGGSNQPQHF

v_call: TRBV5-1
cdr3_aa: CASSAGTSGAGETQYF

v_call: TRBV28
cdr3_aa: CASSSAFSGGSVDTQYF

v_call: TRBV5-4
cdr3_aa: CASSNRDRGSIGYTF

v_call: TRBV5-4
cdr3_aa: CASSFGGSSYEQYF

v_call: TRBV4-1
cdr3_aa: CASSQVWQGGTDTQYF

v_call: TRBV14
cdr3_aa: CASSPMWTVGGYTF

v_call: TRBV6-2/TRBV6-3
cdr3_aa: CASSYQTGGSDGELFF

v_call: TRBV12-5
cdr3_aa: CASGLARTENTEAFF

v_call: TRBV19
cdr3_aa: CASSMGQGRIEKLFF

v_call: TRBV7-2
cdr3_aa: CASSSGQGWGSPLHF

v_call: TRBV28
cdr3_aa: CASSLDRGRLSGANVLTF

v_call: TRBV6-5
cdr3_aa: CASSPRTGPSYEQYF

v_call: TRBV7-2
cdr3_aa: CASSLSYSGGPAFF

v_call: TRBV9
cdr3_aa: CASSVEARGVNNYGYTF

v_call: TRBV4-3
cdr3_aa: CASSQDYAAHGYTF

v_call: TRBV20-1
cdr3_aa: CSATRGETQYF

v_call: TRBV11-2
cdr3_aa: CASSLVSQGARFSEKLFF

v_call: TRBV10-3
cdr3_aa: CAIARGAQGADTQYF

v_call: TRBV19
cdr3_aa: CASSPGVVYGYTF

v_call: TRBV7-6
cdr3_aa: CASSPGRGALYSNQPQHF

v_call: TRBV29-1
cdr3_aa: CSARDGAEAFF

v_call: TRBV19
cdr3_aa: CASKDRRTSTDTQYF

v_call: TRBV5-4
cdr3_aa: CASSLAGGTYEQYF

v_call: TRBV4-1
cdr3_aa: CASSEGSNQPQHF

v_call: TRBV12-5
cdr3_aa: CASGLMGTGGQETQYF

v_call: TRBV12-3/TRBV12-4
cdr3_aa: CASSWHTYEQYF

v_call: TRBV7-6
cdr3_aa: CASSFGAVDQPQHF

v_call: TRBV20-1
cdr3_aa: CSAISNIQYF